Detailed here is one T cell receptor beta chain. Its target is not known. The germline gives CDR1 SGDLS, CDR2 YYNGEE. V was cut by 4 bases and J by 5 bases, with 14 bases left in between. The CDR3 loop spans 14 amino acids. Employing constant-segment primers, 5'RACE generated TCR alpha and TCR beta cDNA libraries bearing sample barcodes and UMIs. TCRdb analysed the 5' RACE reads with MiXCR anew, one entry per CDR3 protein. The sample records roughly 100,000 distinct CDR3 sequences, about 17% being singletons. The data derive from a study of T-cell memory formation after mild COVID-19. Study-wide background: For the most part, TCR clusters were specific to one donor. Study-level findings and limits: While clones contracting from day 15 to 85 were balanced between CD4 and CD8, later expanders leaned CD4+. For contracting clones, CD4+ ones sat mainly in CM and EM, CD8+ in EMRA.

Sequencing was done on a sample of PBMCs or a T cell subset sorted from them (not recorded which). This sequence originates from an adult woman who had mild COVID-19 (a few samples of this study predate the infection). Cell type and time point are not known. V gene TRBV9 combines with J gene TRBJ2-3, with D tentatively TRBD2 (6 bases). CDR3: CASSTWDSGDTQYF. DNA of the CDR3: TGTGCCAGCAGCACCTGGGACTCAGGAGATACGCAGTATTTT.